These 5 T cell receptor beta chains were sequenced from one sample in a study of blood T cell repertoires in COVID-19. Libraries were prepared by immunoSEQ multiplex PCR; TCRdb keeps only in-frame clonotypes and omits some of them. The sample has approximately 130,000 clones; roughly 85% are singletons. The sample comprised peripheral blood. The receptor source for this set is a human donor in a cohort sampled during active COVID-19.

CDR3 region: CASSSSGRETGELFF. DNA for the CDR3: TGTGCCAGCAGCAGTAGCGGGAGGGAAACCGGGGAGCTGTTTTTT. This chain uses TRBV7-8 with TRBJ2-2; 11 positions match TRBD2. The CDR3 loop spans 15 amino acids. Trimming cost V 5 bases and J 5 bases; bases outside gene matches: 4. Germline V gene sequence: CDR1 SGHVS, CDR2 FQNEAQ.

This rearrangement joins TRBV5-8 to TRBJ2-1; D is perhaps TRBD1 (6 bases). This CDR3 comprises 15 residues. Germline lookup yields CDR1 SGHTS and CDR2 YDEGEE. V shed 2 bases and J shed 3 bases, with 12 bases lying between them. Here the CDR3 reads CASSLNTGIYNEQFF. The CDR3 DNA follows: TGTGCCAGCAGCTTAAACACAGGGATCTACAATGAGCAGTTCTTC.

The chain links TRBV27 to TRBJ2-1, with a possible D match to TRBD2 (6 bases). The V gene's germline CDR1 is MNHEY and CDR2 SMNVEV (reference sequence). V was shortened by 10 bases and J by 1 base, with 20 bases between the two germline ends. This CDR3 region has 16 residues. The chain's CDR3 is CATHPLRGPSYNEQFF. CDR3 sequence (DNA): TGTGCCACCCACCCTTTGCGGGGCCCGTCCTACAATGAGCAGTTCTTC.

This chain uses TRBV9 with TRBJ2-3; 8 nucleotides line up with TRBD2. The junction had 15 bases not matched to a gene; V was cut back by 3 bases and J by 9 bases. The germline V gene encodes CDR1 SGDLS and CDR2 YYNGEE. This CDR3 is built from 16 residues. Here the CDR3 reads CASSAPRAGDLGTQYF. CDR3 coding DNA: TGTGCCAGCAGCGCCCCCCGAGCGGGAGACCTAGGGACGCAGTATTTT.

The chain carries TRBV16 and TRBJ2-5; 8 bases map to TRBD1. Germline V gene lookup returns CDR1 KGHSY and CDR2 FQNENV. V gave up 5 bases and J gave up 3 bases; unmatched junction bases: 2. The CDR3 consists of 13 residues. The CDR3 protein is CASSGTGKETQYF. CDR3 nucleotide sequence: TGTGCCAGCAGCGGGACAGGCAAAGAGACCCAGTACTTC.